This TCR beta chain was identified during a study of blood T cell repertoires in COVID-19. In the study overall: COVID-19 samples collected from the United States, Italy and Spain covered acute and convalescent phases. The cDNA or gDNA used as material had been derived from T cells, B-cell-depleted T cells, or PBMCs.

Patients of the Seattle cohort, enrolled during active infection, were followed longitudinally. Authors' methods: Reference gene primer amplification in the assay estimated nucleated cell counts. Clones were read by immunoSEQ multiplex PCR, and TCRdb kept only the in-frame ones, dropping some. V, J and clone size reflect that table, while D and trimming were determined from the DNA. The table includes some 520,000 clones, roughly nine tenths detected once. The V gene's germline CDR1 is WSHSY and CDR2 SAAADI. Deletions cut 0 bases from V and 8 bases from J, with 16 bases between. The length of the CDR3 is 15 residues.

The chain combines TRBV10-2 with TRBJ1-2, with D perhaps matching TRBD1 (5 bases). This receptor was obtained from a man aged 18 to 29 with COVID-19, enrolled during active disease. The sequenced material came from peripheral blood. The CDR3 reads CASSESIGALGGYTF. CDR3 nucleotide sequence: TGCGCCAGCAGTGAGTCGATTGGGGCTTTAGGGGGCTACACCTTC.